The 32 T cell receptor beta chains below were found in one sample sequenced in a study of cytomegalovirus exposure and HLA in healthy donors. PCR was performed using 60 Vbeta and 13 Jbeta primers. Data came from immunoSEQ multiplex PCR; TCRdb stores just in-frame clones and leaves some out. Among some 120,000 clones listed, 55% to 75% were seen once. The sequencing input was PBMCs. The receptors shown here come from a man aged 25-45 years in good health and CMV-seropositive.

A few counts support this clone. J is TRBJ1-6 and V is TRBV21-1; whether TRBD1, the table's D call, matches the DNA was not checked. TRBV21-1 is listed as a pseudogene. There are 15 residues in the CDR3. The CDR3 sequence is CASSLQGYYNSPLHF. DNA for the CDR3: TGTGCCAGCAGTCTACAGGGCTACTATAATTCACCCCTCCACTTT.

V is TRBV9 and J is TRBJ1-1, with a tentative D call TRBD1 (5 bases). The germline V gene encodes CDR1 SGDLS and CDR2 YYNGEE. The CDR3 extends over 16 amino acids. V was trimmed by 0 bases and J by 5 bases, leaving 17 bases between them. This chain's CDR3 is CASSVGGPGSGTEAFF. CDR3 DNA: TGTGCCAGCAGCGTAGGGGGCCCAGGGTCTGGGACTGAAGCTTTCTTT.

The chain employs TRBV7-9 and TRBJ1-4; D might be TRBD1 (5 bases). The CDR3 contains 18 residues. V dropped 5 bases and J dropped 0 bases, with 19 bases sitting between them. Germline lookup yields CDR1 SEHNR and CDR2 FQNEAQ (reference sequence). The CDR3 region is CASSTPDGGFATNEKLFF. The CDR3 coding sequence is TGTGCCAGCAGCACCCCGGACGGGGGGTTTGCAACTAATGAAAAACTGTTTTTT.

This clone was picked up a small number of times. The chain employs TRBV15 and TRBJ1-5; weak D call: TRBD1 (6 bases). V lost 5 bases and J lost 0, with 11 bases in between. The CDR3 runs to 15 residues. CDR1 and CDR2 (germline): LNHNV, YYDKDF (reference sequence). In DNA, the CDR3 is TGTGCCACCAGCGGGGGACAAATTAGCAATCAGCCCCAGCATTTT. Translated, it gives CATSGGQISNQPQHF. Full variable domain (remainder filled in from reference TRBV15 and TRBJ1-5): DAMVIQNPRYQVTQFGKPVTLSCSQTLNHNVMYWYQQKSSQAPKLLFHYYDKDFNNEADTPDNFQSRRPNTSFCFLDIRSPGLGDTAMYLCATSGGQISNQPQHFGDGTRLSIL.

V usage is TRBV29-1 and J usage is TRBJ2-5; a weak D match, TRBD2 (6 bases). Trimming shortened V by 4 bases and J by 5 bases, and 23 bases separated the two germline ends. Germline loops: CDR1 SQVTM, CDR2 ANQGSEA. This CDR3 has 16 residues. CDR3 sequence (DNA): TGCAGCGTTGCGAGGGGAGGCTACTATTTGTCGGAGACCCAGTACTTC. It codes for CSVARGGYYLSETQYF.

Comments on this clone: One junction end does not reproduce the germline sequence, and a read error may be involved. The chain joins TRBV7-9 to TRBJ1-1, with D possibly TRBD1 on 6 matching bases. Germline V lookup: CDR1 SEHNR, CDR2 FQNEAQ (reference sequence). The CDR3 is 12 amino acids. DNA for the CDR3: TGTTCCAGCAGCGAACAGGGAACTGAAGCTTTCTTT. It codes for CSSSEQGTEAFF.

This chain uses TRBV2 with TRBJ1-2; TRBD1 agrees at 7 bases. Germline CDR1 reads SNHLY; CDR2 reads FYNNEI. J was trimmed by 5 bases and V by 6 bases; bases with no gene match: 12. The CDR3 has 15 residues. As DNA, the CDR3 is TGTGCCAGCAGGCCCGGAGGGGGCGCGAGTTATGGCTACACCTTC. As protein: CASRPGGGASYGYTF.

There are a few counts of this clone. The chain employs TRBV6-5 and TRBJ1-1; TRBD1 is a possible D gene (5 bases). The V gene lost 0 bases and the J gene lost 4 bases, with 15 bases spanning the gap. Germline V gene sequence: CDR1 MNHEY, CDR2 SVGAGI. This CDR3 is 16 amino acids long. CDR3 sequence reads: CASSYSKSRRGTEAFF. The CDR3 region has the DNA TGTGCCAGCAGTTACTCGAAGTCTCGGAGGGGCACTGAAGCTTTCTTT.

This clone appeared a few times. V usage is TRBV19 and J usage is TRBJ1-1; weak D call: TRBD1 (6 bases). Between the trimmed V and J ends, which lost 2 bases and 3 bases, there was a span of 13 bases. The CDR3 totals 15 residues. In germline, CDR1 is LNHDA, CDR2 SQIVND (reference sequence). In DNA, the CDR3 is TGTGCCAGTAGTATAATCAATCAGGGGTACACTGAAGCTTTCTTT. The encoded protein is CASSIINQGYTEAFF.

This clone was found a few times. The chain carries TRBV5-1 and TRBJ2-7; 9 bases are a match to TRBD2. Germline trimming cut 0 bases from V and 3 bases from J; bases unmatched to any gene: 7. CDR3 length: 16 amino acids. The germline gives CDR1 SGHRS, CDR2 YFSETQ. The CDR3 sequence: CASSLAAGGPSYEQYF. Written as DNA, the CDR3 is TGCGCCAGCAGCTTGGCGGCGGGAGGGCCTAGCTACGAGCAGTACTTC.

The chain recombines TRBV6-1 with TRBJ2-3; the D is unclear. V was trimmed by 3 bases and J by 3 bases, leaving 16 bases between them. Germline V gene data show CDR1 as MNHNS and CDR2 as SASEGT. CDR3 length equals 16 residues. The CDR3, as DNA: TGTGCCAGCAGTGACGTTGGCGGATCATCGACAGATACGCAGTATTTT. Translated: CASSDVGGSSTDTQYF.

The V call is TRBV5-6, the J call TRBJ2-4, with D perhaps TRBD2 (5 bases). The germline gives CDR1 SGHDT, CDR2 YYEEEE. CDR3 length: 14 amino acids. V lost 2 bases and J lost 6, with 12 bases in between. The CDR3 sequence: CASSFWSGLNIQYF. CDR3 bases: TGTGCCAGCAGCTTTTGGTCAGGACTAAACATTCAGTACTTC.

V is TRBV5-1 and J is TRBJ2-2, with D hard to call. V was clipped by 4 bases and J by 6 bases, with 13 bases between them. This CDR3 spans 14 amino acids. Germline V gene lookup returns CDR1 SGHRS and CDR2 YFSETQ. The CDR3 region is CASSLGPEAGELFF. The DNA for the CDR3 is TGCGCCAGCAGCCTGGGTCCAGAGGCCGGGGAGCTGTTTTTT.

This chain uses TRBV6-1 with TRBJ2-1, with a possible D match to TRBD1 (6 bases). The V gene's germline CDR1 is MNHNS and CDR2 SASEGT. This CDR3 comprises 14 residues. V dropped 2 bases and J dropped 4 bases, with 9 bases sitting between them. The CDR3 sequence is CASSEQGNYNEQFF. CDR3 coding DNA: TGTGCCAGCAGTGAACAGGGGAATTACAATGAGCAGTTCTTC.

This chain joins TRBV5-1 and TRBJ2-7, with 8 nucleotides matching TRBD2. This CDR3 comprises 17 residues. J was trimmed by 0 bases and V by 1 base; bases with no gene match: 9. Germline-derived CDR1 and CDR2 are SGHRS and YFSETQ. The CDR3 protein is CASSLRASGSSSYEQYF. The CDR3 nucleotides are TGCGCCAGCAGCTTGAGGGCTAGCGGGTCCAGCTCCTACGAGCAGTACTTC.

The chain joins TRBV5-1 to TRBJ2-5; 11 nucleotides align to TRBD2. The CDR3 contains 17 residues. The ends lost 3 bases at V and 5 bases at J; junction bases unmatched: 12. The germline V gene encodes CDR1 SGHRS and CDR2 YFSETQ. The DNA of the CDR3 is TGCGCCAGCAGCTCTAAACTAGCGGGAGTAGGTTCGGAGACCCAGTACTTC. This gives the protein CASSSKLAGVGSETQYF.

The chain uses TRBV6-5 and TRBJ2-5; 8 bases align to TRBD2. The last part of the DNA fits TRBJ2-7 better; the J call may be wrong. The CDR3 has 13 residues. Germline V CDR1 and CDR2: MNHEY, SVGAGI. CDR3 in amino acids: CATAPGGRYEQYF. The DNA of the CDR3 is TGTGCCACCGCACCGGGGGGGCGCTACGAGCAGTACTTC.

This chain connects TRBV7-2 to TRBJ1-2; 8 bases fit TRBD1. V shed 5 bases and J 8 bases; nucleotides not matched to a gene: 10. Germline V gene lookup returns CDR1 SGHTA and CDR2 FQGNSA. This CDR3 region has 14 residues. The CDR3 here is CASSPRQGRSGYTF. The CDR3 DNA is TGTGCCAGCAGCCCAAGACAGGGGAGGTCAGGCTACACCTTC. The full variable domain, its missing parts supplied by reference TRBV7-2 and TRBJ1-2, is GAGVSQSPSNKVTEKGKDVELRCDPISGHTALYWYRQSLGQGLEFLIYFQGNSAPDKSGLPSDRFSAERTGGSVSTLTIQRTQQEDSAVYLCASSPRQGRSGYTFGSGTRLTVV.

The CDR3: CASSQHGRAATNEKLFF. CDR3 in DNA: TGTGCCAGCAGCCAACATGGGAGGGCTGCAACTAATGAAAAACTGTTTTTT. The V and J genes are TRBV4-2 and TRBJ1-4; D ambiguous. The CDR3 contains 17 residues. From germline, CDR1 is LGHNA and CDR2 YNFKEQ. V lost 2 bases to trimming and J lost 0 bases, with 13 bases between them.

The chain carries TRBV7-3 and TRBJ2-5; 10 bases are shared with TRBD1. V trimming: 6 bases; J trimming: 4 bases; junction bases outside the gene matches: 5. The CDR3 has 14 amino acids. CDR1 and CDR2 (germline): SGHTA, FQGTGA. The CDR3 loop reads CASSFGTGVETQYF. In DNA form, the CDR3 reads TGTGCCAGCAGTTTTGGGACAGGGGTAGAGACCCAGTACTTC.

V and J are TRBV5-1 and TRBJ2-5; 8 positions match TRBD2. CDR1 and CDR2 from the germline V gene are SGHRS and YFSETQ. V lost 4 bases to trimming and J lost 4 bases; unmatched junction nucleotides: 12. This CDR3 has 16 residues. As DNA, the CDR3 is TGCGCCAGCAGCCCACTTGCGGGAGGAAAGGGAGAGACCCAGTACTTC. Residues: CASSPLAGGKGETQYF. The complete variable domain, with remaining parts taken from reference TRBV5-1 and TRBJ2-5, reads KAGVTQTPRYLIKTRGQQVTLSCSPISGHRSVSWYQQTPGQGLQFLFEYFSETQRNKGNFPGRFSGRQFSNSRSEMNVSTLELGDSALYLCASSPLAGGKGETQYFGPGTRLLVL.

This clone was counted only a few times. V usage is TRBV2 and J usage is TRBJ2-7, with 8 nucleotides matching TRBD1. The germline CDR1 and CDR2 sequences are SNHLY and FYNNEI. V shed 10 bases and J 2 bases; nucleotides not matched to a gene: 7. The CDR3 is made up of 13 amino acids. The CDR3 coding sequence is TGTGCCACCAAGGACAGGGACCCCTACGAGCAGTACTTC. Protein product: CATKDRDPYEQYF.

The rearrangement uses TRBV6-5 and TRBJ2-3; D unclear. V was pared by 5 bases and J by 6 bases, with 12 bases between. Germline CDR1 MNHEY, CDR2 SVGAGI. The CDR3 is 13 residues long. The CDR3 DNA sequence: TGTGCCAGCAGTCGTCCCCCCCCCGATACGCAGTATTTT. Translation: CASSRPPPDTQYF.

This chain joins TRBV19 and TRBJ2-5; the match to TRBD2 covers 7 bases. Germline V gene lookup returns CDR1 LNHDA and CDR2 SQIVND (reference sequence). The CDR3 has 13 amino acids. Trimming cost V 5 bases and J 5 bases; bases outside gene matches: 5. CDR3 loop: CASSFGGRETQYF. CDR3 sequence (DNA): TGTGCCAGTAGTTTCGGGGGGAGGGAGACCCAGTACTTC. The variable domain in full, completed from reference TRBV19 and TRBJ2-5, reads DGGITQSPKYLFRKEGQNVTLSCEQNLNHDAMYWYRQDPGQGLRLIYYSQIVNDFQKGDIAEGYSVSREKKESFPLTVTSAQKNPTAFYLCASSFGGRETQYFGPGTRLLVL.

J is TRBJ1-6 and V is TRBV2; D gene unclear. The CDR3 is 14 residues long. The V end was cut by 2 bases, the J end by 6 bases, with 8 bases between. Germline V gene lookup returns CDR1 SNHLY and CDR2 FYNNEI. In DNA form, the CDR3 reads TGTGCCAGCAGTGAACAGGATCTTAATTCACCCCTCCACTTT. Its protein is CASSEQDLNSPLHF.

In nucleotides, the CDR3 is TGTGCCAGCTCTACTCCGGGGGGGGATAATGAGCAGTTCTTC. This encodes CASSTPGGDNEQFF. This chain links TRBV5-4 with TRBJ2-1; 8 bases agree with TRBD2. CDR3 size: 14 residues. CDR1 is SGHNT and CDR2 is YYREEE in the germline V gene (reference sequence). The V segment lost 7 bases and the J segment 7 bases; nucleotides outside the gene matches: 10.

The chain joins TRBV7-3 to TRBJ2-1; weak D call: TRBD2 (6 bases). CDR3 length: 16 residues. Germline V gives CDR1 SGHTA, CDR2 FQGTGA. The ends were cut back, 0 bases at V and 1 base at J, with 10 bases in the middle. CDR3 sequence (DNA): TGTGCCAGCAGCTTAACCGGGACTCGTTCCTACAATGAGCAGTTCTTC. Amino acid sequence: CASSLTGTRSYNEQFF. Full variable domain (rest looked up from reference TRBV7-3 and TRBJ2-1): GAGVSQTPSNKVTEKGKYVELRCDPISGHTALYWYRQSLGQGPEFLIYFQGTGAADDSGLPNDRFFAVRPEGSVSTLKIQRTERGDSAVYLCASSLTGTRSYNEQFFGPGTRLTVL.

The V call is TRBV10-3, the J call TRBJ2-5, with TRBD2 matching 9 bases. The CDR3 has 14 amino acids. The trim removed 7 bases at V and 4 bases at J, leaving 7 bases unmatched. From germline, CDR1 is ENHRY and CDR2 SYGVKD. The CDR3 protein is CAIKGTSSGETQYF. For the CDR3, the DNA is TGTGCCATCAAAGGGACTAGCAGTGGAGAGACCCAGTACTTC.

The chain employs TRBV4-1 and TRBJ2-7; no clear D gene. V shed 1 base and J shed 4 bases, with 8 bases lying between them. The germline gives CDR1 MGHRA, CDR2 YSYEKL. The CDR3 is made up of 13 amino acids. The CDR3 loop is CASSQVALYEQYF. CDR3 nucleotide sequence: TGCGCCAGCAGCCAAGTAGCTTTGTACGAGCAGTACTTC.

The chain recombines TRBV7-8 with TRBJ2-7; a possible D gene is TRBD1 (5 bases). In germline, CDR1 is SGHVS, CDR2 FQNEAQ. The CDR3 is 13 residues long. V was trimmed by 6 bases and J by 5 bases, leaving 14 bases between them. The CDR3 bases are TGTGCCAGCAGGATCCCACCAGGGAACGAGCAGTACTTC. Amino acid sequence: CASRIPPGNEQYF.

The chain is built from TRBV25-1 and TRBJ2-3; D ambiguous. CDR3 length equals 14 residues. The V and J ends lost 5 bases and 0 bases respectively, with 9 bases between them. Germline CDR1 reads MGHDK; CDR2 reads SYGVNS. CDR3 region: CASSLGSSTDTQYF. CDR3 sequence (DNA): TGTGCCAGCAGTCTCGGGTCTAGCACAGATACGCAGTATTTT.

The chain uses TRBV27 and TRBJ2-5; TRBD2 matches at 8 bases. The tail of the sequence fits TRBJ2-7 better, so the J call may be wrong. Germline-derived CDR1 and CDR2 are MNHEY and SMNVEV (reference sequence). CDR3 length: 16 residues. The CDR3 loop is CASSLYGGRTSYEQYF. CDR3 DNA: TGTGCCAGCAGTTTATACGGCGGGAGGACCTCCTACGAGCAGTACTTC.